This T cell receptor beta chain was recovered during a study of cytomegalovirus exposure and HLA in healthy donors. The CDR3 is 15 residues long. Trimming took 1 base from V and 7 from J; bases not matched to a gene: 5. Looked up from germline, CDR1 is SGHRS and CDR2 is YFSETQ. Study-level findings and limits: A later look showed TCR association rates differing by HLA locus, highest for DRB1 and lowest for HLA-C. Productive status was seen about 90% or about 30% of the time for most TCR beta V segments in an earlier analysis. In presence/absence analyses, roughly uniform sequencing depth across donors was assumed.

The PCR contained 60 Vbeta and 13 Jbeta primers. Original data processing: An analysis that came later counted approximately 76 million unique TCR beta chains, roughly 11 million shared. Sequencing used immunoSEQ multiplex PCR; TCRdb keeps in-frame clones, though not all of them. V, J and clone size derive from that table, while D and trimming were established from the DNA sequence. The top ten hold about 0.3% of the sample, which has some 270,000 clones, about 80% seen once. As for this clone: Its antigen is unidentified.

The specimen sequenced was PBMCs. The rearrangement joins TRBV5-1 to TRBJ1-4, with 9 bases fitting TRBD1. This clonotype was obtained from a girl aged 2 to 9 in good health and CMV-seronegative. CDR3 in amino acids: CASSLTGTGPEKLFF. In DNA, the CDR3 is TGCGCCAGCAGCTTGACCGGGACAGGGCCTGAAAAACTGTTTTTT. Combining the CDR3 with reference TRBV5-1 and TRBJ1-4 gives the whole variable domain KAGVTQTPRYLIKTRGQQVTLSCSPISGHRSVSWYQQTPGQGLQFLFEYFSETQRNKGNFPGRFSGRQFSNSRSEMNVSTLELGDSALYLCASSLTGTGPEKLFFGSGTQLSVL.